The 19 T cell receptor beta chains reported below all come from one sample, sequenced in a study of blood T cell repertoires in COVID-19. Libraries were prepared by immunoSEQ multiplex PCR; TCRdb keeps only in-frame clonotypes and omits some of them. The sample has 200,000 to 250,000 clones; 84% are singletons. Sequenced material: PBMCs or T cells enriched from blood (not recorded which). The receptors derive from a woman aged 40 to 50 who had recovered from COVID-19.

The chain employs TRBV4-1 and TRBJ2-6, with D possibly being TRBD1 (6 bases). Germline V CDR1 and CDR2: MGHRA, YSYEKL. The CDR3 is 15 residues long. Trimming took 3 bases from V and 2 from J, leaving 8 bases between them. DNA of the CDR3: TGCGCCAGCAGCCACCCAGGGGCTGGGGCCAACGTCCTGACTTTC. Protein sequence: CASSHPGAGANVLTF.

On this clone: At the DNA level, this CDR3 is encoded by other sequences in the same sample as well. The chain has TRBV2 and TRBJ1-2; TRBD1 is a possible D gene (6 bases). The CDR3 length is 11 residues. Germline lookup yields CDR1 SNHLY and CDR2 FYNNEI. V was cut by 2 bases and J by 8 bases, with 6 bases left in between. The CDR3 DNA sequence: TGTGCCAGCAGTGAAAGGGGGGGCTACACCTTC. The encoded protein is CASSERGGYTF.

The chain is built from TRBV28 and TRBJ1-2, with D perhaps TRBD1 (6 bases). CDR1 and CDR2 from the germline V gene are MDHEN and SYDVKM. Trimming shortened V by 5 bases and J by 2 bases, and 9 bases separated the two germline ends. This CDR3 region has 13 residues. Written as DNA, the CDR3 is TGTGCCAGCAGTCAGGGGAGCAACTATGGCTACACCTTC. Translation gives CASSQGSNYGYTF.

The chain recombines TRBV9 with TRBJ2-6; weak D call: TRBD2 (6 bases). Deletions cut 3 bases from V and 2 bases from J, with 9 bases between. CDR1 and CDR2 from the germline V gene are SGDLS and YYNGEE. The length of the CDR3 is 15 residues. In DNA, the CDR3 is TGTGCCAGCAGCGCCCGCGGGGCTGGGGCCAACGTCCTGACTTTC. It translates to CASSARGAGANVLTF.

This clone was detected many times. The chain couples TRBV9 to TRBJ2-3; maybe TRBD2 (5 bases). The germline V gene encodes CDR1 SGDLS and CDR2 YYNGEE. The CDR3 covers 17 residues. Trimming stripped 0 bases from V and 6 bases from J, with 20 bases between. This chain's CDR3 is CASSVGLWGAPSDTQYF. The CDR3 nucleotides are TGTGCCAGCAGCGTAGGACTTTGGGGAGCTCCTAGTGATACGCAGTATTTT.

This clone was seen only a few times. The V call is TRBV28, the J call TRBJ1-2; D perhaps matches TRBD1 (6 bases). Trimming pared 7 bases from V and 4 bases from J, leaving 10 bases between. This CDR3 has 12 amino acids. From germline, CDR1 is MDHEN and CDR2 SYDVKM. Here the CDR3 DNA reads TGTGCCAGCACTACAGGGTTCTATGGCTACACCTTC. Residues: CASTTGFYGYTF.

This clone appeared a few times. The chain combines TRBV12-3 or TRBV12-4 with TRBJ2-1; D is undetermined. The CDR3 is 11 residues long. Deletions cut 6 bases from V and 7 bases from J, with 7 bases between. This chain's CDR3 is CASSPRNEQFF. Written as DNA, the CDR3 is TGTGCCAGCAGCCCTAGGAATGAGCAGTTCTTC.

This clone was counted once. The CDR3 sequence is CASSVERLYSDNEQFF. DNA of the CDR3: TGTGCCAGCAGCGTAGAGAGGCTCTATTCGGACAATGAGCAGTTCTTC. J is TRBJ2-1 and V is TRBV9; D call uncertain. Germline CDR1 reads SGDLS; CDR2 reads YYNGEE. Trimming stripped 0 bases from V and 5 bases from J, with 15 bases between. CDR3 length: 16 residues.

This chain connects TRBV10-2 to TRBJ1-2, with a weak D call TRBD1 (6 bases). The V gene's germline CDR1 is WSHSY and CDR2 SAAADI. With 4 bases removed from V and 0 bases from J, the gap between germline ends came to 9 bases. The CDR3 runs 14 residues. The CDR3 nucleotides are TGCGCCAGCAGTGTAGGGACATCTAACTATGGCTACACCTTC. Residues: CASSVGTSNYGYTF.

The rearrangement links TRBV12-3 or TRBV12-4 to TRBJ1-5; unclear D gene. CDR3 size: 12 residues. The V gene lost 6 bases and the J gene lost 5 bases, with 8 bases spanning the gap. As DNA, the CDR3 is TGTGCCAGCAGCTCCCCTTATCAGCCCCAGCATTTT. This codes for CASSSPYQPQHF.

The chain joins TRBV11-1 to TRBJ2-3; D may be TRBD2 (5 bases). Trimming cost V 5 bases and J 5 bases, with 11 bases left between them. Germline loops: CDR1 SGHAT, CDR2 FQDESV (reference sequence). The CDR3 is made up of 13 amino acids. The CDR3 coding sequence is TGTGCCAGCAGCCAGGACCGGGGAGATACGCAGTATTTT. Translation gives CASSQDRGDTQYF. The whole variable domain, remainder taken from reference TRBV11-1 and TRBJ2-3, is EAEVAQSPRYKITEKSQAVAFWCDPISGHATLYWYRQILGQGPELLVQFQDESVVDDSQLPKDRFSAERLKGVDSTLKIQPAELGDSAMYLCASSQDRGDTQYFGPGTRLTVL.

The J gene is TRBJ2-1, the V gene TRBV29-1; possible D gene TRBD1, 5 bases. The V gene lost 7 bases and the J gene lost 6 bases, with 19 bases spanning the gap. Germline assignment: CDR1 SQVTM and CDR2 ANQGSEA. This CDR3 contains 14 residues. CDR3 sequence: CSAVRRQSLNEQFF. The CDR3 nucleotides read TGCAGCGCAGTACGAAGACAGTCACTCAATGAGCAGTTCTTC.

This chain uses TRBV10-3 with TRBJ1-6, with D tentatively TRBD1 (5 bases). CDR1 and CDR2 (germline): ENHRY, SYGVKD. The CDR3 sequence is 15 residues long. Deletions cut 0 bases from V and 11 bases from J, with 14 bases between. The CDR3, as DNA: TGTGCCATCAGTGAGTCGTCCGGGGGAGCGACACCCCTCCACTTT. Protein product: CAISESSGGATPLHF.

The chain couples TRBV10-2 to TRBJ1-1, with a weak D call TRBD1 (5 bases). Trimming took 0 bases from V and 4 from J, leaving 15 bases between them. The CDR3 extends over 16 amino acids. Looked up from germline, CDR1 is WSHSY and CDR2 is SAAADI. This CDR3 reads CASSESRQGWSTEAFF. For the CDR3, the DNA is TGCGCCAGCAGTGAGTCGCGGCAGGGTTGGAGCACTGAAGCTTTCTTT.

The V gene is TRBV2, the J gene TRBJ1-1; D gene ambiguous. The CDR3 covers 13 residues. The V end lost 9 bases, the J end lost 6 bases, and 17 bases lay between the germline ends. Germline values: CDR1 SNHLY, CDR2 FYNNEI. The CDR3 loop is CASDEGVIAEAFF. The CDR3 region has the DNA TGTGCCAGTGACGAGGGAGTTATAGCTGAAGCTTTCTTT. The full variable domain, completed using reference TRBV2 and TRBJ1-1, is EPEVTQTPSHQVTQMGQEVILRCVPISNHLYFYWYRQILGQKVEFLVSFYNNEISEKSEIFDDQFSVERPDGSNFTLKIRSTKLEDSAMYFCASDEGVIAEAFFGQGTRLTVV.

The CDR3 coding sequence is TGTGCCACCAGCAGAGTGGTGCAGGCCACTGAAGCTTTCTTT. It yields the protein CATSRVVQATEAFF. The chain joins TRBV15 to TRBJ1-1; no clear D gene. This CDR3 spans 14 amino acids. V dropped 1 base and J dropped 4 bases, with 10 bases sitting between them. Germline V lookup: CDR1 LNHNV, CDR2 YYDKDF (reference sequence). The full variable domain, its missing parts supplied by reference TRBV15 and TRBJ1-1, is DAMVIQNPRYQVTQFGKPVTLSCSQTLNHNVMYWYQQKSSQAPKLLFHYYDKDFNNEADTPDNFQSRRPNTSFCFLDIRSPGLGDTAMYLCATSRVVQATEAFFGQGTRLTVV.

V is TRBV3-1 (or the pseudogene TRBV3-2) and J is TRBJ2-3; D unclear. This CDR3 is built from 14 residues. The germline V gene encodes CDR1 LGHDT and CDR2 YNNKEL (reference sequence). Trimming cost V 2 bases and J 6 bases, with 12 bases left between them. The CDR3 bases are TGTGCCAGCAGCCAATACGAACTTCCGGATACGCAGTATTTT. It translates to CASSQYELPDTQYF.

The V call is TRBV11-3, the J call TRBJ2-7; TRBD1 matches at 10 bases. The CDR3 totals 15 residues. Germline CDR1 reads SGHNT; CDR2 reads YENEEA. J lost 6 bases, V lost 5 bases, and 10 bases had no gene match. CDR3 DNA: TGTGCCAGCAGCGACACCGGGACAGGGGAGGCCGAGCAGTACTTC. Translating gives CASSDTGTGEAEQYF. Looking up the rest from reference TRBV11-3 and TRBJ2-7 gives the full variable domain: EAGVVQSPRYKIIEKKQPVAFWCNPISGHNTLYWYLQNLGQGPELLIRYENEEAVDDSQLPKDRFSAERLKGVDSTLKIQPAELGDSAVYLCASSDTGTGEAEQYFGPGTRLTVT.

This clone occurred once. The rearrangement joins TRBV18 to TRBJ2-1; a weak D match, TRBD2 (5 bases). V shed 3 bases and J shed 5 bases, with 11 bases lying between them. The CDR3 runs to 14 residues. In germline, CDR1 is KGHSH, CDR2 LQKENI. CDR3 protein: CASSPLAGDNEQFF. In DNA form, the CDR3 reads TGTGCCAGCTCACCGCTAGCCGGCGACAATGAGCAGTTCTTC.